These T cell receptor beta chains were read from a single sample in a study of response to subunit inactivated influenza vaccine. A single record per CDR3 protein comes from TCRdb applying MiXCR to the RT-PCR reads. This sample has about 650,000 distinct CDR3 sequences, with 15% to 18% found just once. Sequencing was performed on PBMCs from blood, taken 11 to 12 days after vaccination. The receptor source for this set is a man aged 50-60 years who received an inactivated influenza vaccine. Each CDR3 is given with its conserved first and last residue. A D gene is named only where the DNA matches it firmly. Some rows have no size entry. The others give once, few or many, or a class for an expanded clone.

clone_size: -; j_call: TRBJ2-3; v_call: TRBV12-3/TRBV12-4; d_call: TRBD2; cdr3_aa: CACSSNRLAGFAGTDTQYF; cdr3_nt: TGTGCCTGCAGTTCAAACCGACTAGCGGGGTTTGCAGGCACAGATACGCAGTATTTT
clone_size: few; j_call: TRBJ1-6; v_call: TRBV20-1; d_call: TRBD1; cdr3_aa: CSARKGGLWGYNSPLHF; cdr3_nt: TGCAGTGCTAGAAAAGGGGGCCTATGGGGGTACAATTCACCCCTCCACTTT
clone_size: few; j_call: TRBJ2-1; v_call: TRBV6-2/TRBV6-3; d_call: TRBD2; cdr3_aa: CASSYAFAGGYNEQFF; cdr3_nt: TGTGCCAGCAGTTACGCATTTGCGGGAGGGTACAATGAGCAGTTCTTC
clone_size: few; j_call: TRBJ2-1; v_call: TRBV11-1; d_call: TRBD2; cdr3_aa: CASSSGGTSGRSYNEQFF; cdr3_nt: TGTGCCAGCAGCTCCGGAGGGACTAGCGGCCGCTCCTACAATGAGCAGTTCTTC
clone_size: -; j_call: TRBJ1-1; v_call: TRBV18; d_call: -; cdr3_aa: CASSPPTTEAFF; cdr3_nt: TGTGCCAGCTCACCACCGACAACTGAAGCTTTCTTT
clone_size: -; j_call: TRBJ2-1; v_call: TRBV9; d_call: -; cdr3_aa: CASVRGTKDNEQFF; cdr3_nt: TGTGCCAGCGTAAGGGGTACCAAAGACAATGAGCAGTTCTTC
clone_size: -; j_call: TRBJ1-1; v_call: TRBV5-1; d_call: -; cdr3_aa: CPSSWAGAEAFF; cdr3_nt: TGCCCCAGCAGCTGGGCGGGAGCTGAAGCTTTCTTT
clone_size: few; j_call: TRBJ2-1; v_call: TRBV10-3; d_call: -; cdr3_aa: CAIRNNEQFF; cdr3_nt: TGTGCCATCAGGAACAATGAGCAGTTCTTC
clone_size: few; j_call: TRBJ2-5; v_call: TRBV2; d_call: TRBD2; cdr3_aa: CASSGPLAGGPQTQYF; cdr3_nt: TGTGCCAGCAGTGGACCCCTAGCGGGAGGGCCCCAGACCCAGTACTTC
clone_size: many; j_call: TRBJ2-2; v_call: TRBV7-2; d_call: -; cdr3_aa: CASSSMYTGELFF; cdr3_nt: TGTGCCAGCAGCTCAATGTACACCGGGGAGCTGTTTTTT
clone_size: -; j_call: TRBJ2-1; v_call: TRBV6-2/TRBV6-3; d_call: -; cdr3_aa: CASGLGVNEQFF; cdr3_nt: TGTGCCAGTGGATTGGGGGTAAATGAGCAGTTCTTC
clone_size: few; j_call: TRBJ2-1; v_call: TRBV4-2; d_call: TRBD2; cdr3_aa: CASSQERGAERYNEQFF; cdr3_nt: TGTGCCAGCAGCCAGGAGCGGGGGGCTGAACGATACAATGAGCAGTTCTTC
clone_size: -; j_call: TRBJ2-5; v_call: TRBV6-5; d_call: -; cdr3_aa: CASSYSEQAPGTQYF; cdr3_nt: TGTGCCAGCAGTTACTCGGAGCAGGCCCCGGGGACCCAGTACTTC
clone_size: few; j_call: TRBJ2-1; v_call: TRBV29-1; d_call: TRBD1; cdr3_aa: CSVLDRGSSYNEQFF; cdr3_nt: TGCAGCGTACTTGACAGGGGGAGCTCCTACAATGAGCAGTTCTTC
clone_size: -; j_call: TRBJ2-2; v_call: TRBV3-1; d_call: -; cdr3_aa: CASSHSANTGELFF; cdr3_nt: TGTGCCAGCAGCCATAGTGCGAACACCGGGGAGCTGTTTTTT
clone_size: -; j_call: TRBJ2-3; v_call: TRBV6-2/TRBV6-3; d_call: TRBD2; cdr3_aa: CASSYARDGTSPTDTQYF; cdr3_nt: TGTGCCAGCAGTTACGCGAGGGACGGGACTAGCCCCACAGATACGCAGTATTTT
clone_size: few; j_call: TRBJ2-3; v_call: TRBV20-1; d_call: TRBD2; cdr3_aa: CSARVGLAGVGSSSTDTQYF; cdr3_nt: TGCAGTGCTAGAGTCGGGCTAGCGGGAGTGGGGTCCTCTAGCACAGATACGCAGTATTTT
clone_size: -; j_call: TRBJ2-3; v_call: TRBV12-3/TRBV12-4; d_call: -; cdr3_aa: CASSLEAGLGFGTQYF; cdr3_nt: TGTGCCAGCAGTTTAGAGGCGGGACTCGGGTTTGGTACGCAGTATTTT
clone_size: -; j_call: TRBJ2-3; v_call: TRBV21-1; d_call: -; cdr3_aa: CASSKGQCTDTQYF; cdr3_nt: TGTGCCAGCAGCAAAGGACAGTGCACAGATACGCAGTATTTT
clone_size: few; j_call: TRBJ2-2; v_call: TRBV24-1; d_call: -; cdr3_aa: CATSDLPGELFF; cdr3_nt: TGTGCCACCAGTGATTTGCCCGGGGAGCTGTTTTTT
clone_size: many; j_call: TRBJ2-7; v_call: TRBV7-2; d_call: -; cdr3_aa: CASSLLTHKEQYF; cdr3_nt: TGTGCCAGCAGCTTATTAACTCACAAAGAGCAGTACTTC
clone_size: few; j_call: TRBJ1-3; v_call: TRBV12-3/TRBV12-4; d_call: -; cdr3_aa: CASSFGTPSSGNTIYF; cdr3_nt: TGTGCCAGCAGTTTTGGGACACCGAGCTCTGGAAACACCATATATTTT
clone_size: -; j_call: TRBJ2-1; v_call: TRBV7-9; d_call: -; cdr3_aa: CASSLGSRARDVEQFF; cdr3_nt: TGTGCCAGCAGCTTAGGGTCCAGGGCGCGGGACGTGGAGCAGTTCTTC
clone_size: -; j_call: TRBJ2-3; v_call: TRBV6-1; d_call: TRBD2; cdr3_aa: CASSGLGTSGIGEDTQYF; cdr3_nt: TGTGCCAGCAGTGGGCTCGGGACTAGCGGGATCGGGGAAGATACGCAGTATTTT
clone_size: few; j_call: TRBJ2-3; v_call: TRBV20-1; d_call: -; cdr3_aa: CSARDGLRDPQYF; cdr3_nt: TGCAGTGCTAGAGACGGTCTTAGGGATCCGCAGTATTTT
clone_size: few; j_call: TRBJ2-5; v_call: TRBV10-2; d_call: -; cdr3_aa: CATLGKGQETQYF; cdr3_nt: TGCGCCACCCTGGGGAAGGGCCAAGAGACCCAGTACTTC
clone_size: few; j_call: TRBJ2-7; v_call: TRBV4-2; d_call: TRBD1; cdr3_aa: CASSPGQESSYEQYF; cdr3_nt: TGTGCCAGCAGCCCGGGACAGGAGAGCTCCTACGAGCAGTACTTC
clone_size: -; j_call: TRBJ2-2; v_call: TRBV5-5; d_call: -; cdr3_aa: CASSLPGLDTGELFF; cdr3_nt: TGTGCCAGCAGCTTGCCAGGGCTTGACACCGGGGAGCTGTTTTTT
clone_size: few; j_call: TRBJ1-6; v_call: TRBV7-9; d_call: -; cdr3_aa: CASSEGQTMAPLHF; cdr3_nt: TGTGCCAGCAGCGAAGGACAGACCATGGCACCCCTCCACTTT
clone_size: -; j_call: TRBJ2-2; v_call: TRBV19; d_call: -; cdr3_aa: CASSPNGGSYTGELFF; cdr3_nt: TGTGCCAGTAGTCCAAACGGGGGAAGTTACACCGGGGAGCTGTTTTTT
clone_size: -; j_call: TRBJ2-3; v_call: TRBV30; d_call: TRBD2; cdr3_aa: CAWSSSSGRTDTQYF; cdr3_nt: TGTGCCTGGAGTTCCTCTAGCGGGAGGACAGATACGCAGTATTTT
clone_size: few; j_call: TRBJ1-1; v_call: TRBV5-1; d_call: -; cdr3_aa: CASSRTGELAFF; cdr3_nt: TGCGCCAGCAGCCGTACGGGGGAGCTAGCTTTCTTT
clone_size: -; j_call: TRBJ2-3; v_call: TRBV18; d_call: -; cdr3_aa: CASSSDGTSTDTQYF; cdr3_nt: TGTGCCAGCTCATCCGACGGAACTAGCACAGATACGCAGTATTTT
clone_size: -; j_call: TRBJ2-5; v_call: TRBV20-1; d_call: TRBD2; cdr3_aa: CSARGWSGTQETQYF; cdr3_nt: TGCAGTGCTAGAGGTTGGAGCGGGACCCAAGAGACCCAGTACTTC
clone_size: many; j_call: TRBJ2-5; v_call: TRBV12-3/TRBV12-4; d_call: TRBD1; cdr3_aa: CASSSDRDYQETQYF; cdr3_nt: TGTGCCAGCAGTTCGGACAGGGACTACCAAGAGACCCAGTACTTC
clone_size: -; j_call: TRBJ2-1; v_call: TRBV6-2/TRBV6-3; d_call: TRBD2; cdr3_aa: CASGPTGGALLNEQFF; cdr3_nt: TGTGCCAGCGGCCCCACCGGGGGGGCGCTTTTGAATGAGCAGTTCTTC
clone_size: few; j_call: TRBJ2-1; v_call: TRBV2; d_call: TRBD2; cdr3_aa: CASKSGLDYNEQFF; cdr3_nt: TGTGCCAGCAAGTCGGGACTAGACTACAATGAGCAGTTCTTC
clone_size: few; j_call: TRBJ2-5; v_call: TRBV5-1; d_call: -; cdr3_aa: CASSGGGQPQETQYF; cdr3_nt: TGCGCCAGCAGCGGGGGGGGACAGCCTCAAGAGACCCAGTACTTC
clone_size: many; j_call: TRBJ2-3; v_call: TRBV20-1; d_call: TRBD2; cdr3_aa: CSALLAGVGDTQYF; cdr3_nt: TGCAGTGCTCTACTAGCGGGAGTAGGAGATACGCAGTATTTT
clone_size: few; j_call: TRBJ2-7; v_call: TRBV6-1; d_call: -; cdr3_aa: CAIGWQEDSYEQYF; cdr3_nt: TGTGCCATCGGGTGGCAGGAGGACTCCTACGAGCAGTACTTC
clone_size: few; j_call: TRBJ2-7; v_call: TRBV20-1; d_call: -; cdr3_aa: CSARDSGRRTYEQYF; cdr3_nt: TGCAGTGCTAGAGATAGCGGCAGGCGAACCTACGAGCAGTACTTC
clone_size: -; j_call: TRBJ2-2; v_call: TRBV7-3; d_call: -; cdr3_aa: CASSPHRETGELFF; cdr3_nt: TGTGCCAGCAGCCCTCACAGGGAAACCGGGGAGCTGTTTTTT
clone_size: -; j_call: TRBJ2-2; v_call: TRBV7-2; d_call: -; cdr3_aa: CASSLVGVYNTGELFF; cdr3_nt: TGTGCCAGCAGCTTAGTAGGGGTCTATAACACCGGGGAGCTGTTTTTT
clone_size: -; j_call: TRBJ2-2; v_call: TRBV5-1; d_call: -; cdr3_aa: CATRMASATRDTGELFF; cdr3_nt: TGCGCCACCCGGATGGCTAGCGCTACAAGGGACACCGGGGAGCTGTTTTTT
clone_size: few; j_call: TRBJ1-1; v_call: TRBV7-6; d_call: -; cdr3_aa: CASSLGSAMNTEAFF; cdr3_nt: TGTGCCAGCAGCTTAGGGTCAGCCATGAACACTGAAGCTTTCTTT
clone_size: many; j_call: TRBJ1-2; v_call: TRBV12-3/TRBV12-4; d_call: -; cdr3_aa: CASSWGDGYTF; cdr3_nt: TGTGCCAGCAGTTGGGGAGATGGCTACACCTTC
clone_size: -; j_call: TRBJ2-5; v_call: TRBV6-1; d_call: -; cdr3_aa: CAISIQGRYQETQYF; cdr3_nt: TGTGCCATCAGCATCCAGGGCAGGTACCAAGAGACCCAGTACTTC
clone_size: few; j_call: TRBJ2-1; v_call: TRBV28; d_call: TRBD1; cdr3_aa: CASSLGVLGQRPQDSYNEQFF; cdr3_nt: TGTGCCAGCAGTTTGGGGGTTTTGGGACAGAGACCCCAGGACTCCTACAATGAGCAGTTCTTC
clone_size: many; j_call: TRBJ2-7; v_call: TRBV20-1; d_call: TRBD1; cdr3_aa: CSATGQGVYEQYF; cdr3_nt: TGCAGTGCTACGGGACAGGGGGTTTACGAGCAGTACTTC
clone_size: -; j_call: TRBJ2-7; v_call: TRBV7-2; d_call: TRBD1; cdr3_aa: CASSLKFRQGAYEQYF; cdr3_nt: TGTGCCAGCAGCTTAAAGTTTAGACAGGGGGCTTACGAGCAGTACTTC
clone_size: many; j_call: TRBJ2-5; v_call: TRBV29-1; d_call: -; cdr3_aa: CSVEDLPLPWGETQYF; cdr3_nt: TGCAGCGTTGAAGATCTCCCCCTTCCGTGGGGAGAGACCCAGTACTTC
clone_size: few; j_call: TRBJ2-2; v_call: TRBV20-1; d_call: -; cdr3_aa: CSARVAAGAGELFF; cdr3_nt: TGCAGTGCTAGAGTTGCGGCAGGGGCCGGGGAGCTGTTTTTT
clone_size: -; j_call: TRBJ2-7; v_call: TRBV4-1; d_call: -; cdr3_aa: CASSQPGQKYEQYF; cdr3_nt: TGCGCCAGCAGCCAGCCAGGACAGAAATACGAGCAGTACTTC
clone_size: -; j_call: TRBJ1-2; v_call: TRBV5-1; d_call: -; cdr3_aa: CASSPSGENYGYTF; cdr3_nt: TGCGCCAGCAGCCCGTCAGGAGAGAACTATGGCTACACCTTC
clone_size: -; j_call: TRBJ2-2; v_call: TRBV6-5; d_call: -; cdr3_aa: CASRSLVGELFF; cdr3_nt: TGTGCCAGCAGAAGCCTTGTTGGGGAGCTGTTTTTT
clone_size: -; j_call: TRBJ2-5; v_call: TRBV4-2; d_call: -; cdr3_aa: CASSQGNGGATETQYF; cdr3_nt: TGTGCCAGCAGCCAAGGGAACGGAGGGGCTACAGAGACCCAGTACTTC
clone_size: -; j_call: TRBJ2-3; v_call: TRBV5-1; d_call: TRBD1; cdr3_aa: CASSARDRQYF; cdr3_nt: TGCGCCAGCAGCGCCCGGGACAGGCAGTATTTT
clone_size: few; j_call: TRBJ2-6; v_call: TRBV3-1; d_call: -; cdr3_aa: CASSHTSAGANVLTF; cdr3_nt: TGTGCCAGCAGCCACACCAGCGCTGGGGCCAACGTCCTGACTTTC
clone_size: -; j_call: TRBJ2-7; v_call: TRBV7-9; d_call: -; cdr3_aa: CASSSGTSLGEQYF; cdr3_nt: TGTGCCAGCAGCTCCGGGACAAGCTTAGGCGAGCAGTACTTC